This passage covers 20 T cell receptor beta chains from one sample sequenced in a study of shared clonotypes between healthy human individuals. TCRdb keeps only in-frame clones here, not all; method: immunoSEQ multiplex PCR. The repertoire has hundreds of thousands of clones, approximately 92% of them found once; the top ten carry under 30%. Naive CD8 cells comprised CD45RO-negative, CCR7-positively selected cells, excluding terminally differentiated effector memory CD45RA+ cells. Material for sequencing was naive CD8+ T cells sorted from blood. Receptor source: a man under 40 in good health.

This clone was detected only once. This rearrangement joins TRBV2 to TRBJ2-2; TRBD1 agrees at 7 bases. After removal of 4 bases from V and 0 bases from J, the junction contained 2 bases not matched to a gene. CDR3 length: 15 amino acids. Germline V gene data show CDR1 as SNHLY and CDR2 as FYNNEI. CDR3 nucleotide sequence: TGTGCCAGCAGTGGGACAGGCCCGAACACCGGGGAGCTGTTTTTT. It encodes CASSGTGPNTGELFF. The full variable domain, completed using reference TRBV2 and TRBJ2-2, is EPEVTQTPSHQVTQMGQEVILRCVPISNHLYFYWYRQILGQKVEFLVSFYNNEISEKSEIFDDQFSVERPDGSNFTLKIRSTKLEDSAMYFCASSGTGPNTGELFFGEGSRLTVL.

The V gene is TRBV11-2, the J gene TRBJ2-7; no firm D call. V lost 4 bases to trimming and J lost 3 bases, with 13 bases between them. Germline CDR1 and CDR2: SGHAT and FQNNGV. CDR3 size: 14 residues. The CDR3 DNA reads TGTGCCAGCAGCTCCACATGGAACCTCTACGAGCAGTACTTC. This codes for CASSSTWNLYEQYF.

The V call is TRBV27, the J call TRBJ1-2; tentative D call: TRBD1 (5 bases). The germline V gene encodes CDR1 MNHEY and CDR2 SMNVEV (reference sequence). V was trimmed by 6 bases and J by 2 bases, leaving 13 bases between them. CDR3 length: 14 residues. CDR3 residues: CASSSPGHNYGYTF. The DNA of the CDR3 is TGTGCCAGCAGCTCACCCGGACACAACTATGGCTACACCTTC.

The rearrangement links TRBV5-1 to TRBJ2-1; 14 nucleotides agree with TRBD2. The CDR3 runs to 17 residues. With V trimmed by 1 base and J by 7 bases, 7 bases remained unmatched. From germline, CDR1 is SGHRS and CDR2 YFSETQ. CDR3 nucleotides: TGCGCCAGCAGCTTGCGTATAGGACTAGCGGGAGGTAATGAGCAGTTCTTC. Translating gives CASSLRIGLAGGNEQFF.

The chain couples TRBV11-3 to TRBJ2-2; 11 nucleotides agree with TRBD2. V lost 2 bases, J lost 4 bases, and 3 bases stayed unmatched. Germline assignment: CDR1 SGHNT and CDR2 YENEEA. The CDR3 covers 16 residues. The CDR3 protein is CASSLLAGGPTGELFF. The CDR3 DNA reads as TGTGCCAGCAGCTTACTAGCGGGAGGTCCCACCGGGGAGCTGTTTTTT.

This rearrangement joins TRBV11-2 to TRBJ2-7; D gene unclear. Trimming removed 3 bases from V and 4 bases from J, with 10 bases in between. The CDR3 is made up of 13 amino acids. Germline V gene lookup returns CDR1 SGHAT and CDR2 FQNNGV. The CDR3 nucleotides read TGTGCCAGCAGCTTTCGTTCCAAATACGAGCAGTACTTC. It codes for CASSFRSKYEQYF. The full variable domain, completed using reference TRBV11-2 and TRBJ2-7, is EAGVAQSPRYKIIEKRQSVAFWCNPISGHATLYWYQQILGQGPKLLIQFQNNGVVDDSQLPKDRFSAERLKGVDSTLKIQPAKLEDSAVYLCASSFRSKYEQYFGPGTRLTVT.

The J gene is TRBJ1-2, the V gene TRBV4-1; D ambiguous. The CDR3 is 13 amino acids. Between the trimmed V and J ends, which lost 1 base and 4 bases, there was a span of 7 bases. Germline lookup yields CDR1 MGHRA and CDR2 YSYEKL. Here the CDR3 reads CASSQASSYGYTF. CDR3 coding DNA: TGCGCCAGCAGCCAAGCCTCCTCCTATGGCTACACCTTC.

This clone came up once. The CDR3 loop is CASSGTGVTNEQFF. Written as DNA, the CDR3 is TGTGCCAGTTCCGGGACAGGGGTTACCAATGAGCAGTTCTTC. The V and J genes are TRBV19 and TRBJ2-1; 10 bases map to TRBD1. Germline V gene lookup returns CDR1 LNHDA and CDR2 SQIVND (reference sequence). Unmatched junction bases numbered 7, after V lost 8 bases and J lost 6 bases. CDR3 length: 14 residues.

The rearrangement links TRBV29-1 to TRBJ2-1; TRBD2 matches at 9 bases. Germline V CDR1 and CDR2: SQVTM, ANQGSEA. The V gene end was trimmed by 1 base and the J gene end by 4 bases; junction bases not matched to a gene: 5. The CDR3 sequence is 15 residues long. The CDR3 coding sequence is TGCAGCGTTGAAGCCACTAGCGGGCCATACAATGAGCAGTTCTTC. Protein product: CSVEATSGPYNEQFF.

Of note for this clone: At one end the junction does not follow the germline gene, possibly because of a read error. The chain uses TRBV5-6 and TRBJ1-1; D remains unclear. Per germline, CDR1 SGHDT and CDR2 YYEEEE. This CDR3 is built from 15 residues. CDR3 DNA: TGTGCCAGCAGCTTGTCTGGTGCCGGGAACGCTGAAGCTTTCTTT. Its translation: CASSLSGAGNAEAFF.

V usage is TRBV6-1 and J usage is TRBJ2-3; D assignment may be TRBD1 or TRBD2 (5 bases each). Germline CDR1 is MNHNS and CDR2 is SASEGT. The CDR3 length is 15 residues. The V and J ends lost 6 bases and 4 bases respectively, with 17 bases between them. The CDR3, as DNA: TGTGCCAGCAGGCAAAACAGGCTCGGGGCAGATACGCAGTATTTT. The encoded protein is CASRQNRLGADTQYF.

This chain links TRBV7-9 with TRBJ2-2, with D hard to call. Germline V gene data show CDR1 as SEHNR and CDR2 as FQNEAQ (reference sequence). V was shortened by 5 bases and J by 6 bases, with 16 bases between the two germline ends. The CDR3 extends over 15 amino acids. The CDR3 protein is CASSRALGIAGELFF. CDR3 coding DNA: TGTGCCAGCAGCCGAGCATTGGGAATCGCCGGGGAGCTGTTTTTT.

The chain combines TRBV29-1 with TRBJ2-7; 8 nucleotides align to TRBD2. V lost 1 base and J lost 3; bases outside the gene matches: 5. CDR1 SQVTM and CDR2 ANQGSEA come from the germline V gene. This CDR3 is built from 14 residues. CDR3 in DNA: TGCAGCGTTGAAGGCTCCGGGACTAGCTACGAGCAGTACTTC. It encodes CSVEGSGTSYEQYF.

This clone was observed a single time. The gene calls are TRBV7-4 and TRBJ2-1; D is unclear. Trimming shortened V by 0 bases and J by 5 bases, and 23 bases separated the two germline ends. The CDR3 has 19 residues. Germline CDR1 is SGHVT and CDR2 is SQSDAQ. In DNA form, the CDR3 reads TGTGCCAGCAGCTTAGCGATAAAACATAGTCGGCAGAGCCACAATGAGCAGTTCTTC. This encodes CASSLAIKHSRQSHNEQFF.

The chain joins TRBV11-3 to TRBJ2-7; 8 bases line up with TRBD1. V trimming: 5 bases; J trimming: 6 bases; junction bases outside the gene matches: 15. The germline gives CDR1 SGHNT, CDR2 YENEEA. The CDR3 contains 16 residues. Here the CDR3 reads CASSALTQGAGSEQYF. The DNA for the CDR3 is TGTGCCAGCAGCGCCCTAACCCAGGGGGCGGGATCCGAGCAGTACTTC.

The chain recombines TRBV9 with TRBJ2-3, with D possibly called TRBD1 or TRBD2 (5 bases each). CDR3 length equals 15 residues. The V and J ends lost 3 bases and 3 bases respectively, with 14 bases between them. Germline values: CDR1 SGDLS, CDR2 YYNGEE. CDR3 amino acids: CASSANSEGTDTQYF. For the CDR3, the DNA is TGTGCCAGCAGCGCAAACAGCGAGGGGACAGATACGCAGTATTTT.

The chain is built from TRBV4-1 and TRBJ2-6; possibly TRBD1 for D (5 bases). CDR1 MGHRA and CDR2 YSYEKL come from the germline V gene. This CDR3 has 19 residues. The V end was cut by 8 bases, the J end by 0 bases, with 23 bases between. This CDR3 reads CASSSAAGPLGSGANVLTF. The CDR3 nucleotides are TGCGCCAGCTCCTCCGCCGCAGGGCCCCTTGGCTCTGGGGCCAACGTCCTGACTTTC.

The chain joins TRBV11-2 to TRBJ2-5; D unresolved. Germline V CDR1 and CDR2: SGHAT, FQNNGV. V lost 2 bases, J lost 4 bases, and 8 bases lay in between. CDR3 length equals 13 residues. The CDR3 protein is CASSLTVGETQYF. In DNA, the CDR3 is TGTGCCAGCAGCTTAACAGTAGGAGAGACCCAGTACTTC. Combining the CDR3 with reference TRBV11-2 and TRBJ2-5 gives the whole variable domain EAGVAQSPRYKIIEKRQSVAFWCNPISGHATLYWYQQILGQGPKLLIQFQNNGVVDDSQLPKDRFSAERLKGVDSTLKIQPAKLEDSAVYLCASSLTVGETQYFGPGTRLLVL.

This clone was seen more than once but under ten times. The gene calls are TRBV7-9 and TRBJ2-1, with D perhaps TRBD1 (5 bases). V dropped 4 bases and J dropped 4 bases, with 8 bases sitting between them. CDR1 and CDR2 (germline): SEHNR, FQNEAQ (reference sequence). CDR3 length: 13 residues. The CDR3 sequence: CASSSTDYNEQFF. Here the CDR3 DNA reads TGTGCCAGCAGCTCGACAGATTACAATGAGCAGTTCTTC. The full variable domain, its missing parts supplied by reference TRBV7-9 and TRBJ2-1, is DTGVSQNPRHKITKRGQNVTFRCDPISEHNRLYWYRQTLGQGPEFLTYFQNEAQLEKSRLLSDRFSAERPKGSFSTLEIQRTEQGDSAMYLCASSSTDYNEQFFGPGTRLTVL.

The V call is TRBV10-2, the J call TRBJ2-7, with a possible D match to TRBD2 (7 bases). Trimming left V 7 bases short and J 2 bases short, with 21 bases between. The germline V gene encodes CDR1 WSHSY and CDR2 SAAADI. The CDR3 loop spans 16 amino acids. The CDR3 is CASIDDLRGGAYEQYF. The CDR3 nucleotides are TGCGCCAGCATCGACGATTTAAGGGGGGGCGCCTACGAGCAGTACTTC.